This entry features one T cell receptor beta chain sequence. Its antigen is unidentified. Assay used: immunoSEQ multiplex PCR; TCRdb lists only in-frame clones, some missing. The profile shows around 31,000 clones, 90% of them singletons. The record originates from a study of OX40 agonist ivuxolimab in advanced cancers. Study details: Partial responses were achieved by three patients, one with hepatocellular carcinoma and two with cutaneous melanoma. Study-wide results and limits: Averaged across samples, CD8+ T cells carried more expanded clones than CD4+ did.

Between the trimmed V and J ends, which lost 1 base and 1 base, there was a span of 7 bases. The germline V gene has CDR1 LNHDA and CDR2 SQIVND (reference sequence). The CDR3 loop spans 15 amino acids. The source is an adult with an advanced solid tumor such as melanoma, head and neck, liver or kidney cancer. This rearrangement joins TRBV19 to TRBJ2-2; no firm D call. This sample comprised CD4+ or CD8+ T cells sorted from blood, obtained in a trial of the OX40 agonist ivuxolimab. DNA for the CDR3: TGTGCCAGTAGTATAGTGTCCGAGAACACCGGGGAGCTGTTTTTT. As protein: CASSIVSENTGELFF. Using reference TRBV19 and TRBJ2-2 for the parts outside the CDR3, the full variable domain is DGGITQSPKYLFRKEGQNVTLSCEQNLNHDAMYWYRQDPGQGLRLIYYSQIVNDFQKGDIAEGYSVSREKKESFPLTVTSAQKNPTAFYLCASSIVSENTGELFFGEGSRLTVL.